This T cell receptor (beta chain) was sequenced in a study of blood T cell repertoires in COVID-19. Study-wide background: COVID-19 samples from acute and convalescent phases originated in the United States, Italy and Spain. T cells, B-cell-depleted T cells, or PBMCs supplied cDNA or gDNA.

CDR1 KGHDR and CDR2 SFDVKD come from the germline V gene. V lost 6 bases, J lost 4 bases, and 11 bases lay in between. The CDR3 runs to 13 residues. Original processing methods: Amplified reference gene primers provided the basis for estimating nucleated cell counts. Here immunoSEQ multiplex PCR was the method, and the copy in TCRdb shows in-frame clones only, minus some. From that table come the V and J calls and clone size; the DNA was used to work out D and trimming. The data hold roughly 150,000 clones, with roughly 80% observed a single time. Sequenced material: peripheral blood. The TCR was taken from a man aged 60 to 75 with acute or convalescent COVID-19. The V gene is TRBV24-1, the J gene TRBJ2-5, with a possible D match to TRBD1 (6 bases). The CDR3 region has the DNA TGTGCCACCAGTCACAGGGACCGAGAGACCCAGTACTTC. This encodes CATSHRDRETQYF.